This TCR beta chain appears in the sequencing data of a study of neurological immune-mediated disorders. Study as a whole: Relapsing-remitting patients made up 31 of the 34 multiple sclerosis patients, and secondary progressive patients made up 3. Study-wide points: Subjects shared no identical expanded-clone CDR3 amino acid sequences, suggesting private TCR-beta repertoires in all groups.

The ends lost 4 bases at V and 6 bases at J; junction bases unmatched: 8. The CDR3 covers 15 residues. The V gene's germline CDR1 is ENHRY and CDR2 SYGVKD. The authors produced cDNA by 5'RACE using 10-nucleotide random UMIs. MiXCR was run by TCRdb on the 5' RACE reads, yielding one entry per CDR3 protein. The table records tens of thousands of distinct CDR3 sequences, under 4.5% of them present only once. For sorted libraries, the input was about 920,000 CD4+ or CD8+ T cells. This clonotype was observed many times. Its specificity is unknown. The source of this sequence is a middle-aged woman with multiple sclerosis. The V gene is TRBV10-3, the J gene TRBJ1-5, with 8 bases that match TRBD1. The sample taken for sequencing was CD4+ T cells from blood. CDR3 sequence reads: CAISGDRGSGQPQHF. The CDR3 region has the DNA TGTGCCATCAGTGGCGACAGGGGCTCCGGTCAGCCCCAGCATTTT.